Listed here is a single T cell receptor (beta chain). Its antigen is unknown. Base qualities were left out, and no much larger clone turns up one base away. Reading from cysteine to phenylalanine, the CDR3 counts 12 amino acids. Solely the CDR3 DNA is kept, with 36 bases framed from the first base. Between the V and J ends, shortened by 3 bases and 5 bases respectively, the junction contains 7 bases. CDR1 SGHAT and CDR2 FQNNGV were looked up in the germline V gene. This sample is drawn from a study of control samples from healthy donors and cancer patients (TCRdb year 2020). Library preparation employed the immunoSEQ multiplex PCR assay. The source is immuneACCESS, and TCRdb retained only in-frame sequences with V and J called. Part of the clones is not carried over; for the studies checked, unresolved V genes explain less than half of this, and the remainder is unexplained. For this sample the table gives about 180,000 clones, of which around 90% were detected only once. The ten biggest clones cover about 1.4% of the sample.

This TCR derives from a woman aged 45-60 years in good health. Material: blood. Recombination joined TRBV11-2 with TRBJ2-5, with an unclear D gene assignment. The CDR3 protein sequence reads: CASSFQAETQYF. The nucleotide sequence is given as TGTGCCAGCAGCTTTCAAGCGGAGACCCAGTACTTC. The CDR3 plus the reference TRBV11-2 and TRBJ2-5 genes for the other parts give the full variable domain: EAGVAQSPRYKIIEKRQSVAFWCNPISGHATLYWYQQILGQGPKLLIQFQNNGVVDDSQLPKDRFSAERLKGVDSTLKIQPAKLEDSAVYLCASSFQAETQYFGPGTRLLVL.